Sequencing of this T cell receptor beta chain was carried out in a study of siplizumab effects on memory and regulatory T cells. Trimming pared 6 bases from V and 6 bases from J, leaving 9 bases between. Per germline, CDR1 MNHNS and CDR2 SASEGT. The CDR3 consists of 11 residues. Sequencing of each sample assayed about 10^5 TCR templates. The table came from immunoSEQ multiplex PCR; TCRdb's copy has only in-frame clones and leaves some out. The data contain about 120,000 clones, approximately 94% of them singletons. A remark on this clone: Its specificity is unknown.

Study-wide results and caveats: Naive-or-memory phenotypes were unassignable for roughly 80-97% of proliferating CD4+ or CD8+ clones.

The clonotype was recovered from a human donor in good health. Sequencing was done on a sample of non-Treg CD4+ T cells sorted from blood. The chain carries TRBV6-1 and TRBJ2-7, with D hard to call. CDR3 bases: TGTGCCAGCAGGAGAGAAGTCGAGCAGTACTTC. Translation: CASRREVEQYF.